This TCR beta chain was found in a study of cytomegalovirus exposure and HLA in healthy donors. Study-level background: There were some 380 genotyped donors. Of these, roughly 82% fell in the genetic ancestry cluster associated with self-reported Caucasian donors.

Researchers ran the PCR with 60 Vbeta and 13 Jbeta primers. Data came from immunoSEQ multiplex PCR; TCRdb stores just in-frame clones and leaves some out. The table has 100,000 to 150,000 clones, roughly three quarters seen once. The CDR3 is 18 amino acids. Per the germline V gene, CDR1 is SGHAT and CDR2 is FQNNGV. The ends lost 5 bases at V and 6 bases at J; junction bases unmatched: 14. Points from the study as a whole: CMV serostatus was the only immune exposure information that was available. Being productive about 90% or about 30% of the time was typical of most TCR beta V segments in an earlier analysis.

Concerning this clone: The target antigen is unknown.

Sequenced sample: PBMCs. The chain carries TRBV11-2 and TRBJ2-1, with TRBD2 matching over 12 bases. The receptor was isolated from a young woman in good health and CMV-seronegative. CDR3 amino acids: CASSRDLLAGGRGNEQFF. Here the CDR3 DNA reads TGTGCCAGCAGCAGAGATCTCCTAGCGGGAGGGAGGGGCAATGAGCAGTTCTTC.